The 16 T cell receptor beta chains listed next were all sequenced from one sample in a study of post-analysis software for immune sequencing data. Study conclusions and caveats: Patients used about 5 TRBV segments, including TRBV5-6, TRBV5-1 and TRBV20-1, more often than controls.

Prepared libraries of TCR beta cDNA carried unique molecular identifiers. TCRdb fed the PCR reads into MiXCR, producing one record per CDR3 protein. Of about 190,000 distinct CDR3 sequences listed, over 25% are singletons. The antigens for these receptors are not known. Sample: blood. The receptor set was obtained from a girl aged 2-17 years with multiple sclerosis.

This sequence joins TRBV7-6 and TRBJ1-1, with TRBD1 matching over 9 bases. Germline V gene sequence: CDR1 SGHVS, CDR2 FNYEAQ. This CDR3 region has 16 residues. With V trimmed by 5 bases and J by 6 bases, 13 bases remained unmatched. Written as DNA, the CDR3 is TGTGCCAGCAGCCCGAATACAGGGGGCGCGGAGGCTGAAGCTTTCTTT. Translated, it gives CASSPNTGGAEAEAFF.

Only a few counts were recorded for this clonotype. As DNA, the CDR3 is TGTGCCAGCAGCCAAGAATGGGACAGGTTGTTCAATGAGCAGTTCTTC. Translating it yields CASSQEWDRLFNEQFF. V usage is TRBV3-1 and J usage is TRBJ2-1, with 8 bases lining up with TRBD1. V lost 0 bases to trimming and J lost 6 bases; unmatched junction nucleotides: 7. Germline assignment: CDR1 LGHDT and CDR2 YNNKEL (reference sequence). The CDR3 has 16 residues.

Turning to this clonotype: Just one base apart from a much larger clone, this may be a read error. This rearrangement joins TRBV7-3 to TRBJ2-3; 10 nucleotides line up with TRBD2. The CDR3 is 17 residues long. From germline, CDR1 is SGHTA and CDR2 FQGTGA. The CDR3 DNA sequence: TGTGCCGGCAGCCTCCTCCCACTAGCGGGAAAAGAGGGTACGCAGTATTTT. This codes for CAGSLLPLAGKEGTQYF.

With regard to this clonotype: Mismatch with germline at one junction end may stem from a read error. The J gene is TRBJ1-1, the V gene TRBV5-1; D ambiguous. The CDR3 extends over 11 amino acids. From germline, CDR1 is SGHRS and CDR2 YFSETQ. In DNA, the CDR3 is TGCGCCAACAGCTACGGCTCTGAAGCTTTCTTT. It specifies CANSYGSEAFF. Full variable domain (rest looked up from reference TRBV5-1 and TRBJ1-1): KAGVTQTPRYLIKTRGQQVTLSCSPISGHRSVSWYQQTPGQGLQFLFEYFSETQRNKGNFPGRFSGRQFSNSRSEMNVSTLELGDSALYLCANSYGSEAFFGQGTRLTVV.

Of note for this clonotype: The conserved final phenylalanine or tryptophan is absent from the CDR3, which likely points to a read error. This chain connects TRBV15 to TRBJ2-1; TRBD2 aligns across 10 bases. CDR1 LNHNV and CDR2 YYDKDF come from the germline V gene (reference sequence). V was pared by 0 bases and J by 9 bases, with 5 bases of the junction left unmatched. The CDR3 consists of 15 residues. The CDR3 region has the DNA TGTGCCACCAGCAGAGATGGGACTAGCGTTGGTGAGCAGTTCTTA. Protein sequence: CATSRDGTSVGEQFL.

This clonotype has just a few counts. The J gene is TRBJ2-3, the V gene TRBV12-3 or TRBV12-4; tentatively, D is TRBD1 (6 bases). The CDR3 totals 14 residues. With 5 bases removed from V and 11 bases from J, the gap between germline ends came to 20 bases. The CDR3 DNA follows: TGTGCCAGCAGTCGGCAGGGGATTGGGGATGTGCAGTATTTT. Its protein is CASSRQGIGDVQYF.

The sample holds many counts of this clonotype. The rearrangement uses TRBV6-1 and TRBJ2-3; TRBD1 might be the D (5 bases). V was clipped by 8 bases and J by 1 base, with 13 bases between them. The germline V gene encodes CDR1 MNHNS and CDR2 SASEGT. This CDR3 has 14 amino acids. The CDR3 protein is CASAQGEGTDTQYF. The CDR3 bases are TGTGCCAGCGCCCAGGGCGAGGGCACAGATACGCAGTATTTT.

This clonotype appeared many times. The rearrangement links TRBV20-1 to TRBJ2-1, with 8 bases fitting TRBD2. CDR1 is DFQATT, CDR2 SNEGSKA, per germline (reference sequence). The CDR3 extends over 13 amino acids. V lost 6 bases, J lost 2 bases, and 3 bases stayed unmatched. CDR3 bases: TGCAGTGCCAAAGCGGGGGCCTACAATGAGCAGTTCTTC. As protein: CSAKAGAYNEQFF.

A note on this clonotype: A much bigger clone sits one base away, suggesting this may be a read error. The chain links TRBV20-1 to TRBJ2-5; D possibly corresponds to TRBD2 (6 bases). The germline CDR1 and CDR2 sequences are DFQATT and SNEGSKA (reference sequence). The CDR3 contains 13 residues. The V gene lost 5 bases and the J gene lost 6 bases, with 16 bases spanning the gap. The CDR3 protein is CSAGDGGKKTQYF. The CDR3 DNA reads as TGCAGTGCTGGGGATGGGGGGAAGAAGACCCAGTACTTC.

This clonotype was counted at least ten times. The V gene is TRBV15, the J gene TRBJ2-1, with TRBD1 matching 10 bases. CDR1 LNHNV and CDR2 YYDKDF come from the germline V gene (reference sequence). CDR3 length equals 18 residues. The junction had 9 bases not matched to a gene; V was cut back by 4 bases and J by 0 bases. The CDR3 spells CATSTLGTGESSYNEQFF. The CDR3 DNA reads as TGTGCCACCAGCACCCTAGGGACAGGGGAGAGCTCCTACAATGAGCAGTTCTTC. Based on the CDR3 plus reference TRBV15 and TRBJ2-1, the full variable domain is DAMVIQNPRYQVTQFGKPVTLSCSQTLNHNVMYWYQQKSSQAPKLLFHYYDKDFNNEADTPDNFQSRRPNTSFCFLDIRSPGLGDTAMYLCATSTLGTGESSYNEQFFGPGTRLTVL.

On this clonotype: A much larger clone sits a single nucleotide away, making a read error possible. The chain has TRBV29-1 and TRBJ2-7; 9 positions agree with TRBD2. The assigned J gene may be wrong: the sequence end matches TRBJ2-5 better. The CDR3 is 13 residues long. Per the germline V gene, CDR1 is SQVTM and CDR2 is ANQGSEA. The CDR3 sequence: CSAALAGMETQYF. The DNA of the CDR3 is TGCAGCGCTGCGCTAGCGGGAATGGAGACCCAGTACTTC.

To note about this clonotype: This sequence may be a read error, since a much larger clone differs from it by one base. The gene calls are TRBV5-1 and TRBJ2-5, with 7 bases aligning to TRBD2. TRBJ2-7 explains the end of the DNA better; the J call may be wrong. In germline, CDR1 is SGHRS, CDR2 YFSETQ. This CDR3 contains 15 residues. CDR3 in amino acids: CASNQTAGTTYEQYF. DNA for the CDR3: TGCGCCAGCAACCAAACAGCGGGGACCACCTACGAGCAGTACTTC.

This chain links TRBV18 with TRBJ1-3; 8 bases fit TRBD1. CDR1 is KGHSH, CDR2 LQKENI, per germline. The CDR3 length is 15 residues. V lost 5 bases to trimming and J lost 4 bases; unmatched junction nucleotides: 7. In DNA, the CDR3 is TGTGCCAGCTCATCGAATCAGGGGGCAGGAAACACCATATATTTT. The encoded protein is CASSSNQGAGNTIYF.

There are many counts of this clonotype. The rearrangement links TRBV29-1 to TRBJ2-7; 14 bases are shared with TRBD2. The J segment lost 2 bases and the V segment lost 6 bases, leaving 3 bases of the junction unmatched. This CDR3 contains 14 residues. From germline, CDR1 is SQVTM and CDR2 ANQGSEA. Here the CDR3 DNA reads TGCAGCGTCGGGACTAGCGGGAGCCCCTACGAGCAGTACTTC. Residues: CSVGTSGSPYEQYF.

The table lists this clonotype with many counts. The chain joins TRBV12-3 or TRBV12-4 to TRBJ1-2; 8 bases align to TRBD1. The length of the CDR3 is 16 residues. The J segment lost 6 bases and the V segment lost 6 bases, leaving 15 bases of the junction unmatched. CDR3 sequence (DNA): TGTGCCAGCAGCCTGATGGACAGGGAATCCTTGGATGGCTACACCTTC. Encoded protein: CASSLMDRESLDGYTF.

The rearrangement joins TRBV5-5 to TRBJ1-1; maybe TRBD1 (6 bases). V was clipped by 3 bases and J by 2 bases, with 11 bases between them. Germline CDR1 and CDR2: SGHKS and YYEKEE (reference sequence). This CDR3 comprises 14 residues. This chain's CDR3 is CASSSLDSNTEAFF. CDR3 DNA sequence: TGTGCCAGCAGCTCTCTGGACAGTAACACTGAAGCTTTCTTT.